These 27 T cell receptor beta chains share one sample of origin, sequenced in a study of T cell repertoires in cytomegalovirus infection. From the reads, TCRdb called clonotypes with MiXCR, one entry per CDR3 protein. Of hundreds of thousands of distinct CDR3 sequences in the sample, under 35% were seen once. These TCRs are of unknown antigen specificity. The material sequenced was cultured PBMCs, taken from culture after CMV antigen stimulation. These receptors were obtained from a human donor in good health (CMV status not recorded). Some clones in this sample may be carry-over from other donors' samples.

This clonotype was detected ten times or more. The chain links TRBV7-2 to TRBJ1-6; 8 nucleotides align to TRBD1. The CDR3 covers 16 residues. Germline CDR1 is SGHTA and CDR2 is FQGNSA. The ends lost 2 bases at V and 8 bases at J; junction bases unmatched: 8. The CDR3 is CASSLTRTGSDSPLHF. Written as DNA, the CDR3 is TGTGCCAGCAGCTTAACCCGGACAGGGAGTGATTCACCCCTCCACTTT.

This clonotype was counted only a few times. The chain has TRBV7-4 and TRBJ1-5; 7 bases agree with TRBD1. The CDR3 length is 16 residues. Trimming took 3 bases from V and 4 from J; bases not matched to a gene: 9. Germline CDR1 SGHVT, CDR2 SQSDAQ. The CDR3 here is CASSFSRTGVNQPQHF. The CDR3, as DNA: TGTGCCAGCAGCTTCTCTCGGACAGGAGTAAATCAGCCCCAGCATTTT.

This clonotype showed up just a few times. In DNA form, the CDR3 reads TGTGCCAGCAGACACAGGGGGGCTAATGAAAAACTGTTTTTT. It translates to CASRHRGANEKLFF. The rearrangement uses TRBV7-2 and TRBJ1-4; 8 positions match TRBD1. The CDR3 runs to 14 residues. Germline V gene lookup returns CDR1 SGHTA and CDR2 FQGNSA. With 6 bases clipped from V and 3 bases from J, the junction kept 3 bases outside the gene matches.

This clonotype was found a few times. The chain has TRBV19 and TRBJ2-1; 11 nucleotides agree with TRBD2. J was trimmed by 6 bases and V by 5 bases; bases with no gene match: 6. The CDR3 spans 15 residues. The germline V gene has CDR1 LNHDA and CDR2 SQIVND (reference sequence). The DNA for the CDR3 is TGTGCCAGTAGTTTGCTTGGACTAGCGGGCAATGAGCAGTTCTTC. The encoded protein is CASSLLGLAGNEQFF.

The chain is built from TRBV7-6 and TRBJ2-2; a possible D gene is TRBD2 (5 bases). The CDR3 extends over 14 amino acids. Germline CDR1 and CDR2: SGHVS and FNYEAQ. V was shortened by 7 bases and J by 3 bases, with 12 bases between the two germline ends. CDR3 loop: CASKGDYHTGELFF. DNA for the CDR3: TGTGCCAGCAAGGGAGATTACCACACCGGGGAGCTGTTTTTT.

The rearrangement links TRBV18 to TRBJ1-1, with a tentative D call TRBD1 (6 bases). Deletions cut 5 bases from V and 3 bases from J, with 19 bases between. This CDR3 contains 16 residues. The V gene's germline CDR1 is KGHSH and CDR2 LQKENI. CDR3 in DNA: TGTGCCAGCTCATGGGGGTTGCCAGGGGCGCACACTGAAGCTTTCTTT. Amino acid sequence: CASSWGLPGAHTEAFF.

V usage is TRBV2 and J usage is TRBJ2-1; possible D gene TRBD2, 5 bases. Per germline, CDR1 SNHLY and CDR2 FYNNEI. Trimming left V 6 bases short and J 8 bases short, with 11 bases between. CDR3 length: 12 residues. The CDR3 DNA follows: TGTGCCAGCAGGACCGAGGGCTATGAGCAGTTCTTC. Its protein product is CASRTEGYEQFF.

The CDR3 nucleotides read TGTGCCAGCAGCGGCCTGGGGGTTGCTTTCTTT. Its protein is CASSGLGVAFF. The chain combines TRBV6-5 with TRBJ1-1, with D possibly TRBD1 on 5 matching bases. The germline gives CDR1 MNHEY, CDR2 SVGAGI. CDR3 length: 11 amino acids. Trimming took 6 bases from V and 11 from J, leaving 13 bases between them.

V is TRBV6-5 and J is TRBJ2-7; tentatively, D is TRBD1 (6 bases). The CDR3 extends over 13 amino acids. V was cut by 5 bases and J by 6 bases, with 14 bases left in between. Germline V CDR1 and CDR2: MNHEY, SVGAGI. The CDR3 nucleotides read TGTGCCAGCAGTGCCTACAGGGCGAGCGAGCAGTACTTC. This sequence encodes CASSAYRASEQYF.

This clonotype was counted a few times. This rearrangement joins TRBV6-5 to TRBJ2-3; 8 nucleotides agree with TRBD1. This CDR3 region has 14 residues. Germline CDR1 reads MNHEY; CDR2 reads SVGAGI. Trimming took 7 bases from V and 1 from J; bases not matched to a gene: 4. The CDR3 spells CASNRDRRTDTQYF. The CDR3 bases are TGTGCCAGCAACAGGGACAGGCGCACAGATACGCAGTATTTT.

This clonotype was detected many times. The chain joins TRBV10-2 to TRBJ1-5; no clear D gene. V was shortened by 6 bases and J by 3 bases, with 9 bases between the two germline ends. This CDR3 spans 13 amino acids. Germline lookup yields CDR1 WSHSY and CDR2 SAAADI. The CDR3 loop reads CASRVGVNQPQHF. The CDR3 DNA sequence: TGCGCCAGCAGAGTCGGGGTCAATCAGCCCCAGCATTTT.

CDR3 nucleotides: TGTGCCAGTAGTCCCCGGGACAGGGGCACAAAAGCTTTCTTT. Protein sequence: CASSPRDRGTKAFF. The chain links TRBV19 to TRBJ1-1, with 10 positions matching TRBD1. Germline CDR1 and CDR2: LNHDA and SQIVND (reference sequence). V shed 5 bases and J 9 bases; nucleotides not matched to a gene: 9. The CDR3 spans 14 residues. The full variable domain, completed using reference TRBV19 and TRBJ1-1, is DGGITQSPKYLFRKEGQNVTLSCEQNLNHDAMYWYRQDPGQGLRLIYYSQIVNDFQKGDIAEGYSVSREKKESFPLTVTSAQKNPTAFYLCASSPRDRGTKAFFGQGTRLTVV.

This chain joins TRBV6-5 and TRBJ1-6; no clear D gene. This CDR3 is 17 amino acids long. Between the trimmed V and J ends, which lost 5 bases and 0 bases, there was a span of 14 bases. Looked up from germline, CDR1 is MNHEY and CDR2 is SVGAGI. CDR3 sequence: CASSRSDGSSYNSPLHF. DNA for the CDR3: TGTGCCAGCAGTAGGTCCGACGGGAGCTCCTATAATTCACCCCTCCACTTT.

CDR3 bases: TGTGCCACCTTTTTAGCGGGGACCGTGGATGAGCAGTTCTTC. Its protein product is CATFLAGTVDEQFF. J is TRBJ2-1 and V is TRBV28; TRBD2 agrees at 8 bases. This CDR3 has 14 amino acids. Germline trimming cut 10 bases from V and 8 bases from J; bases unmatched to any gene: 13. Germline V gives CDR1 MDHEN, CDR2 SYDVKM.

This sequence joins TRBV28 and TRBJ2-7, with 13 bases identical to TRBD2. Germline-derived CDR1 and CDR2 are MDHEN and SYDVKM. J was trimmed by 4 bases and V by 3 bases; bases with no gene match: 9. This CDR3 has 17 amino acids. CDR3 in DNA: TGTGCCAGCAGTTTCATCCGGGGGACTAGCGGGGAGTACGAGCAGTACTTC. Amino acids: CASSFIRGTSGEYEQYF. Full variable domain (rest looked up from reference TRBV28 and TRBJ2-7): DVKVTQSSRYLVKRTGEKVFLECVQDMDHENMFWYRQDPGLGLRLIYFSYDVKMKEKGDIPEGYSVSREKKERFSLILESASTNQTSMYLCASSFIRGTSGEYEQYFGPGTRLTVT.

The chain's CDR3 is CASSPVGPSTTNEKLFF. The CDR3 DNA follows: TGTGCCAGCTCACCCGTGGGGCCGTCTACAACTAATGAAAAACTGTTTTTT. This chain uses TRBV18 with TRBJ1-4, with a tentative D call TRBD1 (5 bases). The germline V gene has CDR1 KGHSH and CDR2 LQKENI. V lost 3 bases and J lost 0, with 14 bases in between. This CDR3 has 17 amino acids. The variable domain in full, with the rest retrieved from reference TRBV18 and TRBJ1-4, is NAGVMQNPRHLVRRRGQEARLRCSPMKGHSHVYWYRQLPEEGLKFMVYLQKENIIDESGMPKERFSAEFPKEGPSILRIQQVVRGDSAAYFCASSPVGPSTTNEKLFFGSGTQLSVL.

This clonotype was picked up many times. V usage is TRBV3-1 and J usage is TRBJ1-6; TRBD1 might be the D (6 bases). V was pared by 5 bases and J by 10 bases, with 18 bases between. From germline, CDR1 is LGHDT and CDR2 YNNKEL (reference sequence). The CDR3 has 15 residues. CDR3 residues: CASSLTGTSASPLHF. The DNA for the CDR3 is TGTGCCAGCAGCTTAACTGGGACATCAGCCTCACCCCTCCACTTT.

This clonotype was detected only a few times. The chain is built from TRBV29-1 and TRBJ2-4, with a weak D call TRBD1 (6 bases). The germline CDR1 and CDR2 sequences are SQVTM and ANQGSEA. The CDR3 loop spans 14 amino acids. The germline V and J ends were trimmed by 2 bases and 11 bases, with 19 bases remaining between them. The CDR3 is CSVELARLEGVQYF. In DNA, the CDR3 is TGCAGCGTTGAATTGGCTAGACTTGAGGGGGTTCAGTACTTC.

The table lists this clonotype with a few counts. The genes are TRBV25-1 and TRBJ1-2; D unclear. The germline V and J ends were trimmed by 1 base and 4 bases, with 10 bases remaining between them. CDR3 length: 14 residues. Per the germline V gene, CDR1 is MGHDK and CDR2 is SYGVNS. CDR3 coding DNA: TGTGCCAGCAGTGAATCCGGAGACTTCTATGGCTACACCTTC. This sequence encodes CASSESGDFYGYTF.

The rearrangement joins TRBV27 to TRBJ1-1; D possibly corresponds to TRBD1 (6 bases). Per germline, CDR1 MNHEY and CDR2 SMNVEV (reference sequence). The CDR3 spans 17 residues. The V gene lost 6 bases and the J gene lost 0 bases, with 20 bases spanning the gap. The CDR3 reads CASSQWKGGQMNTEAFF. The CDR3 bases are TGTGCCAGCAGCCAATGGAAGGGCGGACAGATGAACACTGAAGCTTTCTTT.

This chain connects TRBV7-2 to TRBJ1-2, with D possibly matching TRBD1 (6 bases). V shed 2 bases and J shed 2 bases, with 12 bases lying between them. The germline V gene has CDR1 SGHTA and CDR2 FQGNSA. The CDR3 consists of 15 residues. The CDR3 region has the DNA TGTGCCAGCAGCTTAATCCAGGGGCAGAACTATGGCTACACCTTC. Amino acids: CASSLIQGQNYGYTF.

The V and J genes are TRBV25-1 and TRBJ1-2; maybe TRBD1 (6 bases). Germline V gene lookup returns CDR1 MGHDK and CDR2 SYGVNS. CDR3 length equals 12 residues. V was cut by 6 bases and J by 3 bases, with 8 bases left in between. This CDR3 is CASRDRYYGYTF. As DNA, the CDR3 is TGTGCCAGCAGAGACAGGTACTATGGCTACACCTTC.

This clonotype was counted only a few times. The rearrangement links TRBV20-1 to TRBJ1-1, with TRBD1 as a possible D gene (5 bases). CDR1 DFQATT and CDR2 SNEGSKA come from the germline V gene (reference sequence). V was pared by 6 bases and J by 5 bases, with 10 bases between. The length of the CDR3 is 11 residues. This CDR3 is CSAQGGTEAFF. The CDR3 DNA is TGCAGTGCCCAGGGAGGGACTGAAGCTTTCTTT.

In nucleotides, the CDR3 is TGCGCCAGCAGCTTGGATCCAGCAACCTCCTACGAGCAGTACTTC. Residues: CASSLDPATSYEQYF. The chain recombines TRBV5-1 with TRBJ2-7; D not certain. V was pared by 0 bases and J by 0 bases, with 10 bases between. The CDR3 consists of 15 residues. Germline V gives CDR1 SGHRS, CDR2 YFSETQ.

The chain links TRBV4-1 to TRBJ2-3, with D perhaps TRBD2 (6 bases). Trimming shortened V by 0 bases and J by 1 base, and 11 bases separated the two germline ends. The CDR3 is made up of 16 amino acids. Germline V gene sequence: CDR1 MGHRA, CDR2 YSYEKL. The CDR3 region has the DNA TGCGCCAGCAGCCAAGATGCCAGGGAGGGCACAGATACGCAGTATTTT. Amino acids: CASSQDAREGTDTQYF.

This clonotype was observed a handful of times. The chain carries TRBV27 and TRBJ1-2; the D gene is possibly TRBD1 (5 bases). The germline CDR1 and CDR2 sequences are MNHEY and SMNVEV (reference sequence). The CDR3 extends over 14 amino acids. Between the trimmed V and J ends, which lost 6 bases and 4 bases, there was a span of 15 bases. The CDR3 reads CASRGGEIGYGYTF. CDR3 DNA sequence: TGTGCCAGCAGGGGGGGGGAGATAGGCTATGGCTACACCTTC.

This clonotype was found many times. J is TRBJ2-1 and V is TRBV7-8; D not certain. Trimming cost V 2 bases and J 0 bases, with 8 bases left between them. Germline CDR1 reads SGHVS; CDR2 reads FQNEAQ. The CDR3 runs to 15 residues. CDR3 coding DNA: TGTGCCAGCAGCTTATCCAGCGCCTCCTACAATGAGCAGTTCTTC. Amino acid sequence: CASSLSSASYNEQFF.